A selection of T cell receptor beta chains follows, all from one sample in a study of technical replicates of blood from a handful of donors. Here immunoSEQ multiplex PCR was the method, and the copy in TCRdb shows in-frame clones only, minus some. The table has tens of thousands of clones, approximately 90% seen once. Material: PBMCs. All receptors derive from a human donor in good health. Some clones in this sample may be carry-over from other donors' samples. Each CDR3 is given with its conserved first and last residue. The D gene is left open where the match is weak. Expanded clones get a size class; other rows say once, few or many, or leave the size out.

abundance | d_gene | j_gene | v_gene | CDR3nt | CDR3aa
NA | TRBD1 | TRBJ2-2 | TRBV27 | TGTGCCAGCAGTCCTGACAGGGGCGACACCGGGGAGCTGTTTTTT | CASSPDRGDTGELFF
once | NA | TRBJ2-7 | TRBV2 | TGTGCCAGCGATGAACAGGGAGTCCCCTACGAGCAGTACTTC | CASDEQGVPYEQYF
NA | TRBD1 | TRBJ1-2 | TRBV11-2 | TGTGCCAGCAGCTCCGACAGGGGGAAGGGCTACACCTTC | CASSSDRGKGYTF
once | TRBD1 | TRBJ1-1 | TRBV5-1 | TGCGCCAGCAGCGTGAACAGGGGTGGAAGCACTGAAGCTTTCTTT | CASSVNRGGSTEAFF
NA | TRBD1 | TRBJ2-7 | TRBV6-6 | TGTGCCAGCAGTTCACTGGTGACAGGGGGTAGCGAGCAGTACTTC | CASSSLVTGGSEQYF
NA | TRBD1 | TRBJ1-2 | TRBV4-1 | TGCGCCAGCAGCCAAGGCGCTACAGGGGAGCGAAACTATGGCTACACCTTC | CASSQGATGERNYGYTF
once | TRBD2 | TRBJ2-7 | TRBV6-5 | TGTGCCGCCAGATCTAGCGGGAGGGAAGAGCAGTACTTC | CAARSSGREEQYF
NA | NA | TRBJ1-2 | TRBV5-8 | TGTGCCGCGGGGACGGGTGGCTACACCTTC | CAAGTGGYTF
NA | NA | TRBJ1-6 | TRBV2 | TGTGCCAGCAGTCCCCATATGGGGAGCTCCTATAATTCACCCCTCCACTTT | CASSPHMGSSYNSPLHF
NA | NA | TRBJ2-7 | TRBV19 | TGTGCCAGCCGCTTCGACAGGTTATCCTACGAGCAGTACTTC | CASRFDRLSYEQYF
NA | TRBD2 | TRBJ2-1 | TRBV12-5 | TGTGCTAGTGGTTTGAGACTAGCGGGGGGGCGGAGCTACAATGAGCAGTTCTTC | CASGLRLAGGRSYNEQFF
few | TRBD1 | TRBJ1-1 | TRBV29-1 | TGCAGCGAGGACAGGGATCGAGCTTTCTTT | CSEDRDRAFF
NA | TRBD2 | TRBJ2-5 | TRBV7-2 | TGTGCCAGCAGCTTACGACTAGCGGGAGTTGGGGAGACCCAGTACTTC | CASSLRLAGVGETQYF
NA | NA | TRBJ2-4 | TRBV4-2 | TGTGCCAGCAGCCAAGTCCGAAAGGAGGGCCTTGACATTCAGTACTTC | CASSQVRKEGLDIQYF
NA | TRBD2 | TRBJ2-1 | TRBV7-2 | TGTGCCAGCAGCCCGGGACTAGCGGCCTACAATGAGCAGTTCTTC | CASSPGLAAYNEQFF
NA | NA | TRBJ2-7 | TRBV5-1 | TGCGCCAGCAGCTTGCAGGACTCCTACGAGCAGTACTTC | CASSLQDSYEQYF
NA | NA | TRBJ2-7 | TRBV6-5 | TGTGCCAGCAGAATTTATCAGGGGAGCTCCTACGAGCAGTACTTC | CASRIYQGSSYEQYF
once | NA | TRBJ2-7 | TRBV21-1 | TGTGCCAGCAGCAACCGGGACAACTACGAGCAGTACTTC | CASSNRDNYEQYF
NA | TRBD1 | TRBJ2-2 | TRBV18 | TGTGCCAGCTCACAAGAACGGACAGGGGCAACCGGGGAGCTGTTTTTT | CASSQERTGATGELFF
NA | NA | TRBJ2-5 | TRBV25-1 | TGTGCCAGCAAAGGGGAGGCCCGGGAGACCCAGTACTTC | CASKGEARETQYF
NA | TRBD1 | TRBJ2-7 | TRBV6-6 | TGTGCCAGCAGGCTCGGGACAGCCTACGAGCAGTACTTC | CASRLGTAYEQYF
NA | NA | TRBJ1-5 | TRBV25-1 | TGTGCCAGCAGACAGGGCAATCAGCCCCAGCATTTT | CASRQGNQPQHF
NA | NA | TRBJ2-5 | TRBV11-1 | TGTGCCAGCAGCTTTCGCTCCGAGGAGACCCAGTACTTC | CASSFRSEETQYF
NA | TRBD1 | TRBJ1-2 | TRBV18 | TGTGCCAGCTCACCAACAGGACAGGGTATCTATGGCTACACCTTC | CASSPTGQGIYGYTF
NA | NA | TRBJ1-1 | TRBV6-5 | TGTGCCAGCAGTTACCTCGGGCAGGGGAACACTGAAGCTTTCTTT | CASSYLGQGNTEAFF
NA | TRBD1 | TRBJ2-1 | TRBV7-2 | TGTGCCAGCAGCTCCCCCACCGGGACAGGGGGGAGTGAGCAGTTCTTC | CASSSPTGTGGSEQFF
NA | NA | TRBJ2-3 | TRBV20-1 | TGCAGTGCGCAGGGTACCGATACGCAGTATTTT | CSAQGTDTQYF
NA | TRBD1 | TRBJ1-2 | TRBV7-2 | TGTGCCAGCAAATCCACAGGGGGCATCGGCTATGGCTACACCTTC | CASKSTGGIGYGYTF
once | TRBD1 | TRBJ2-1 | TRBV7-3 | TGTGCCAGCAGCCCTAGTCGGGACAGGGGTTACAATGAGCAGTTCTTC | CASSPSRDRGYNEQFF
NA | NA | TRBJ2-6 | TRBV6-6 | TGTGCCAGCAGTTACGGGGGCGCTGACGGGGCCAACGTCCTGACTTTC | CASSYGGADGANVLTF
NA | NA | TRBJ1-2 | TRBV19 | TGTGCCAGTAGTATAGCGAAGACAAACTATGGCTACACCTTC | CASSIAKTNYGYTF
NA | NA | TRBJ1-5 | TRBV19 | TGTGCCAGTACTCTTATCGGGGGGTACAATCAGCCCCAGCATTTT | CASTLIGGYNQPQHF
NA | TRBD1 | TRBJ2-7 | TRBV4-3 | TGCGCCAGCAGCCAATCCACGACCGGGACAGGGGGGTACGAGCAGTACTTC | CASSQSTTGTGGYEQYF
NA | NA | TRBJ2-7 | TRBV30 | TGTGCCTGGAGTGTAAGCCGCTACGAGCAGTACTTC | CAWSVSRYEQYF
NA | TRBD2 | TRBJ2-1 | TRBV14 | TGTGCCAGCAGCCAAGATCTTCGGCGGGGGGGCCTCAGGGGCAATGAGCAGTTCTTC | CASSQDLRRGGLRGNEQFF
NA | NA | TRBJ2-7 | TRBV25-1 | TGTGCCAGCCGGGGCACAGGGAGCTCCTACGAGCAGTACTTC | CASRGTGSSYEQYF
few | TRBD1 | TRBJ2-7 | TRBV10-3 | TGTGCCATCAGTCGGGACAGCAACGAGCAGTACTTC | CAISRDSNEQYF
NA | TRBD2 | TRBJ2-7 | TRBV10-3 | TGTGCCATCAGTGAGTCAGCGGGAGCCCCCTACGAGCAGTACTTC | CAISESAGAPYEQYF
NA | NA | TRBJ2-7 | TRBV6-5 | TGTGCCAGCAGTTACTCGACGGGAACCTACGAGCAGTACTTC | CASSYSTGTYEQYF
NA | TRBD1 | TRBJ2-7 | TRBV7-9 | TGTGCCAGCAGCGCGACAGGGGGCGAGTACGAGCAGTACTTC | CASSATGGEYEQYF
NA | TRBD2 | TRBJ2-3 | TRBV6-1 | TGTGCCAGCCTTTTAGCGGGAAGCGAAGATACGCAGTATTTT | CASLLAGSEDTQYF
NA | TRBD1 | TRBJ1-5 | TRBV5-1 | TGCGCCAGCAGTCCCGGACAGGGCAACAATCAGCCCCAGCATTTT | CASSPGQGNNQPQHF
NA | NA | TRBJ2-1 | TRBV7-8 | TGTGCCAGCAGCCTGGACATAAAATTCTCCTACAATGAGCAGTTCTTC | CASSLDIKFSYNEQFF
NA | TRBD2 | TRBJ2-5 | TRBV6-5 | TGTGCCAGCAGTTACCGGTCTAGCGGGAGCAGGGAGACCCAGTACTTC | CASSYRSSGSRETQYF
many | NA | TRBJ1-4 | TRBV7-9 | TGTGCCAGCAGCACCTGGACGGACGAGGGAGAAAAACTGTTTTTT | CASSTWTDEGEKLFF
NA | TRBD2 | TRBJ2-7 | TRBV7-2 | TGTGCCAGCTCCGCGGGGGGGAGCTCCTACGAGCAGTACTTC | CASSAGGSSYEQYF
NA | NA | TRBJ2-5 | TRBV6-6 | TGTGCCAGCCGGAATAGCGGAAATGCGGAGACCCAGTACTTC | CASRNSGNAETQYF
NA | TRBD1 | TRBJ1-2 | TRBV28 | TGTGCCAGCAGCGATGGAGGGGGCCGGTTGTATGGCTACACCTTC | CASSDGGGRLYGYTF
NA | NA | TRBJ2-2 | TRBV6-5 | TGTGCCAGCTGGAAGGGGGAAGTGGGCACCGGGGAGCTGTTTTTT | CASWKGEVGTGELFF
NA | TRBD1 | TRBJ2-7 | TRBV10-3 | TGTGCCATCAGTGACGGGACAGGGTACGAGCAGTACTTC | CAISDGTGYEQYF